This T cell receptor beta chain was identified during a study of T cells in lung cancer brain metastases. Background on the study: Among the roughly 21 patients, some 16 reported tobacco use, median approximately 40 pack-years. Points from the study as a whole: DNA fragmentation in FFPE samples may have prevented full retrieval of the infiltrating T cell repertoire. Few clones were shared between paired lesions (mean Morisita around 0.21); most were lesion-specific.

Paired samples had equal genomic DNA input, ranging roughly 2 to 5 ug. Measured with immunoSEQ multiplex PCR; TCRdb has only the in-frame clones, and not every one. The table has nearly 2,500 clones, just over 90% seen once. Comments on this clone: Its antigen is as yet unknown.

CDR3 length: 14 amino acids. The junction had 6 bases not matched to a gene; V was cut back by 1 base and J by 6 bases. Germline assignment: CDR1 SGDLS and CDR2 YYNGEE. The chain couples TRBV9 to TRBJ1-2, with 7 nucleotides matching TRBD1. Sequencing was done on a sample of tumor tissue from a brain metastasis. This receptor was obtained from a man in his 70s with non-small cell lung cancer that had spread to the brain. CDR3 bases: TGTGCCAGCAGCGTATATAACAGGGGAGATGGCTACACCTTC. This sequence encodes CASSVYNRGDGYTF.